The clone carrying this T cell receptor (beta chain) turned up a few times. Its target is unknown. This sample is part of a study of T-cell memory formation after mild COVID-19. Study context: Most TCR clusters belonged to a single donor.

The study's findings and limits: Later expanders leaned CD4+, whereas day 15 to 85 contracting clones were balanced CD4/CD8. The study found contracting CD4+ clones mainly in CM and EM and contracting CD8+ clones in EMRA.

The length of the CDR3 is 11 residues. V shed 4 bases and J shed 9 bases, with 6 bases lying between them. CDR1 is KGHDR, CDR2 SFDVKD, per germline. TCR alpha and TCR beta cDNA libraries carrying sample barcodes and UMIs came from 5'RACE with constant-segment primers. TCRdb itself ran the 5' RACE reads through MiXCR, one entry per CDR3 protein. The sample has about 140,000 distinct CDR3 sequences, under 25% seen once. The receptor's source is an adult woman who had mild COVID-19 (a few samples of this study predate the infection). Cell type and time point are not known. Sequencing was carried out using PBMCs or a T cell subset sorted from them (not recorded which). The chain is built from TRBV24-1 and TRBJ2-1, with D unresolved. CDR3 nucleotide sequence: TGTGCCACCAGTGACCCTGTTGAGCAGTTCTTC. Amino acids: CATSDPVEQFF.